The clone carrying this T cell receptor beta chain was seen a few times. Germline V gene lookup returns CDR1 MGHDK and CDR2 SYGVNS. This CDR3 region has 15 residues. Trimming took 6 bases from V and 3 from J; bases not matched to a gene: 6. This specimen belongs to a study of cytomegalovirus exposure and HLA in healthy donors. Amplification used 60 Vbeta primers and 13 Jbeta primers. Profiled with immunoSEQ multiplex PCR; TCRdb holds only in-frame clones, not every one. This table holds about 80,000 clones, approximately 60% found once. This clonotype was obtained from a male donor in good health and CMV-seropositive. The rearrangement joins TRBV25-1 to TRBJ2-5, with 11 bases matching TRBD2. Input material: PBMCs. CDR3 loop: CASSHLLAGEETQYF. As DNA, the CDR3 is TGTGCCAGCAGCCACTTACTAGCGGGAGAAGAGACCCAGTACTTC.